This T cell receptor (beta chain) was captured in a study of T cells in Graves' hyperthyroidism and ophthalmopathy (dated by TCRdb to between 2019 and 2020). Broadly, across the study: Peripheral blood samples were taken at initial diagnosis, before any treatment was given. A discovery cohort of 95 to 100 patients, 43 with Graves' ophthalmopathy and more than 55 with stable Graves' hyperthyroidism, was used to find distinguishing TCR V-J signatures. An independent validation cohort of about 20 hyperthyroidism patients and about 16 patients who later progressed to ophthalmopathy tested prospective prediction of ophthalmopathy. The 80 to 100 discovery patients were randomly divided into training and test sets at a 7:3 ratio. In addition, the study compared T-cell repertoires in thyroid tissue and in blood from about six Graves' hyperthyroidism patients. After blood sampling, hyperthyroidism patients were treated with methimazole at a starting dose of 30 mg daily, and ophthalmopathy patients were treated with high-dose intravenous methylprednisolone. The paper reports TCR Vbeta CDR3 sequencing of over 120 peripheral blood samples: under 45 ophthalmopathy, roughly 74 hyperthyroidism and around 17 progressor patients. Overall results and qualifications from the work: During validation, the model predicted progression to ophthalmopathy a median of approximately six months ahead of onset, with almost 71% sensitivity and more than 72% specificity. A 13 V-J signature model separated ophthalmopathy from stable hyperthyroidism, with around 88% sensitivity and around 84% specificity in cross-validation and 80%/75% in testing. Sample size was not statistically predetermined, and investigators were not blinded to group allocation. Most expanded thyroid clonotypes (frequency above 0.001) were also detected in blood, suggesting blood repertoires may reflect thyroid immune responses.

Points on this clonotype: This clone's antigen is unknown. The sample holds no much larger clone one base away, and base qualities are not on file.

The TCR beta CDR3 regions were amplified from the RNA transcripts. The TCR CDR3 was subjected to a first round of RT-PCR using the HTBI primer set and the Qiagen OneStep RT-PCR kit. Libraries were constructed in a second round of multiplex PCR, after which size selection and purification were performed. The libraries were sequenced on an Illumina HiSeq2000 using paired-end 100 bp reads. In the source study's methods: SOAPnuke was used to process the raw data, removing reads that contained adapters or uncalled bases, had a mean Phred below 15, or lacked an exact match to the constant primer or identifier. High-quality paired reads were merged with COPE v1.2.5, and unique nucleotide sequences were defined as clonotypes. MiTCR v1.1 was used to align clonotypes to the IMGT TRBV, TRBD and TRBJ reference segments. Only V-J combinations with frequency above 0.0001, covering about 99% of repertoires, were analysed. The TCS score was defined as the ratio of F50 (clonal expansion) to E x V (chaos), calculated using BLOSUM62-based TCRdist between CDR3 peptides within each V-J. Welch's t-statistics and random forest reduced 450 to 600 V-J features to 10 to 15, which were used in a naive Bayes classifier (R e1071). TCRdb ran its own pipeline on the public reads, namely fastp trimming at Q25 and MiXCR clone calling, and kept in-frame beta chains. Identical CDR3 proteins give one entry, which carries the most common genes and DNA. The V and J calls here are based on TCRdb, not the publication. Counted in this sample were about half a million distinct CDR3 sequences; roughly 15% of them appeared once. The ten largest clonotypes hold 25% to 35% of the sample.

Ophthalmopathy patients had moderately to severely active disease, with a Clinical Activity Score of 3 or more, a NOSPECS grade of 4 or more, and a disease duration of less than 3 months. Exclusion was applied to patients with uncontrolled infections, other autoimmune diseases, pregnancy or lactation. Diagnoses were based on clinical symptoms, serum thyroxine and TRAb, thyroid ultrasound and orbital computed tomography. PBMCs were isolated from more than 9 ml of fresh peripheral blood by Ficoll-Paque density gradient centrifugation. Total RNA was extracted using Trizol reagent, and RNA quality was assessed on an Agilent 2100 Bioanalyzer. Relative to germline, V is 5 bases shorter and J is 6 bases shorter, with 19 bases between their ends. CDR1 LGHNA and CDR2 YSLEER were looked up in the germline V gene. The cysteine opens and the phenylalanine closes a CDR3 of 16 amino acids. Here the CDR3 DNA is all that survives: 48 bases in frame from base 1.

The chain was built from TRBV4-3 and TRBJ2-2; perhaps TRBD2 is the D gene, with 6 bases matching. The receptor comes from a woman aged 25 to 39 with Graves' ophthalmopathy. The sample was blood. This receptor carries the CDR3 CASSEATSSGAGELFF. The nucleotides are TGCGCCAGCAGCGAAGCTACTAGCTCGGGGGCCGGGGAGCTGTTTTTT.